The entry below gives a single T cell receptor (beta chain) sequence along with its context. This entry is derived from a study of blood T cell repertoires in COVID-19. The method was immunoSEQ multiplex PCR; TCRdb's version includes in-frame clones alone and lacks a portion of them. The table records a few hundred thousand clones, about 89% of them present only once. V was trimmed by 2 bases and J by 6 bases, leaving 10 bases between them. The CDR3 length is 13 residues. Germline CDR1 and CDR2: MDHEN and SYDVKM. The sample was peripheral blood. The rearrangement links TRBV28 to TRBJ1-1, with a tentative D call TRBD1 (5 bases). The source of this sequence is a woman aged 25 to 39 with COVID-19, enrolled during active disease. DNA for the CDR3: TGTGCCAGCAGTTTAGGGGGGAGCGCTGAAGCTTTCTTT. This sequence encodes CASSLGGSAEAFF. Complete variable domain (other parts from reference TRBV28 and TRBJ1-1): DVKVTQSSRYLVKRTGEKVFLECVQDMDHENMFWYRQDPGLGLRLIYFSYDVKMKEKGDIPEGYSVSREKKERFSLILESASTNQTSMYLCASSLGGSAEAFFGQGTRLTVV.